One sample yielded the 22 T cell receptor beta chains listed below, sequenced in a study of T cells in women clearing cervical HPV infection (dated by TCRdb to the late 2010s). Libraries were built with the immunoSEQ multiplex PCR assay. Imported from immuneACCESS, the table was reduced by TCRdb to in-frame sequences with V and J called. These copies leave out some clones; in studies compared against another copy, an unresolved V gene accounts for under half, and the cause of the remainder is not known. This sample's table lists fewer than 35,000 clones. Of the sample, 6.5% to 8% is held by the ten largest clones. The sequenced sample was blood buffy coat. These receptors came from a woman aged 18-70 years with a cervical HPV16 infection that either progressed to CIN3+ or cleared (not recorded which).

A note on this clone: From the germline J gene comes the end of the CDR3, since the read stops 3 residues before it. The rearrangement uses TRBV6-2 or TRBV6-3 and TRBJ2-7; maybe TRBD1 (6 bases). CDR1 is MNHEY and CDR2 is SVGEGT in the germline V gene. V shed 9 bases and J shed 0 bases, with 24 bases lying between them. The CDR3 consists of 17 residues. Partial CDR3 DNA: TGTGCCAGTTCTCTTTACGGACCGGGACACAGCTCCTACGAG. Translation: CASSLYGPGHSSYE. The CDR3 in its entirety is CASSLYGPGHSSYEQYF.

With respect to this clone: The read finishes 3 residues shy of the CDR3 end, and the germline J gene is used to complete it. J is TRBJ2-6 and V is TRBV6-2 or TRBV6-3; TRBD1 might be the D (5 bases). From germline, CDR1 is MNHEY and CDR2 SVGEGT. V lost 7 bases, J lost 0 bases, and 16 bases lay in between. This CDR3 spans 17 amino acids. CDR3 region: CASKQSDTYSGANVLTF. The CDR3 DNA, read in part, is TGTGCCAGCAAACAATCGGACACTTACTCTGGGGCCAACGTC.

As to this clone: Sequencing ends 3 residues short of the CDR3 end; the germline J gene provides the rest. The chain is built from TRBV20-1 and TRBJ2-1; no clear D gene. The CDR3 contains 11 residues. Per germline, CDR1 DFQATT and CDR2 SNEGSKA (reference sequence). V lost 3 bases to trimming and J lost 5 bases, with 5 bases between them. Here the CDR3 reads CSASSNNEQFF. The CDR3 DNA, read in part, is TGCAGTGCTAGTTCTAACAATGAG.

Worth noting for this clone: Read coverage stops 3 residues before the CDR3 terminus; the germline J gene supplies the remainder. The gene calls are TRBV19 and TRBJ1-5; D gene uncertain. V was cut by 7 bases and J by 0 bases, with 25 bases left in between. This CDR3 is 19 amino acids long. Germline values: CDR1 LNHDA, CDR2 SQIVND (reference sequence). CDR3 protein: CASTDRGGFSVYSNQPQHF. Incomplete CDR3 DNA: TGTGCCAGTACCGACCGGGGAGGGTTTAGTGTTTATAGCAATCAGCCC.

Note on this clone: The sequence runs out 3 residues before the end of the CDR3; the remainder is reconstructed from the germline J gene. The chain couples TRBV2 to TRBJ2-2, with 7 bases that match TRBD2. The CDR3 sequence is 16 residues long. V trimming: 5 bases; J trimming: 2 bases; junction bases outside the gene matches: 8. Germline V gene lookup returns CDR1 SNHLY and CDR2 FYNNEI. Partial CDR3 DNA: TGTGCCAGCAGTATCGTAGGGACTACCAACACCGGGGAG. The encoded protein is CASSIVGTTNTGE. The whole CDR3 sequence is CASSIVGTTNTGELFF.

The CDR3 is CAWTHGRGGEQYF. The sequenced part of the CDR3 DNA is TGTGCCTGGACCCACGGGAGGGGGGGCGAG. This rearrangement joins TRBV30 to TRBJ2-7, with 8 bases fitting TRBD2. The CDR3 end lies 3 residues beyond the end of the read and is filled in from the germline J gene. Germline CDR1 and CDR2: GTSNPN and SVGIG (reference sequence). The CDR3 extends over 13 amino acids. Losses at the gene ends were 4 bases for V and 6 bases for J; bases not matched to a gene: 8.

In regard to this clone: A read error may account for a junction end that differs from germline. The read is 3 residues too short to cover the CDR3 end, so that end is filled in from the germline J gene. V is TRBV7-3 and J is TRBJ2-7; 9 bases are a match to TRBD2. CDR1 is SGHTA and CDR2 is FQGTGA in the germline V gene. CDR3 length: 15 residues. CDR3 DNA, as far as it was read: TGTGCCAGCAGCCTAACCGGGACTAGCAGCTACGAG. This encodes CASSLTGTSSYE. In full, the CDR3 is CASSLTGTSSYEQYF.

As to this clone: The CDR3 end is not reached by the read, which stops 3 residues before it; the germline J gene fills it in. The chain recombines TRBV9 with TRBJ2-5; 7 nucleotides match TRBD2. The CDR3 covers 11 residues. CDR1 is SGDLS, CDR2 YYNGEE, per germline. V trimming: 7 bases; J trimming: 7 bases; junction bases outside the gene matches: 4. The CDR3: CASGGEGTQYF. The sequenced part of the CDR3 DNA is TGTGCCAGCGGGGGGGAGGGGACC.

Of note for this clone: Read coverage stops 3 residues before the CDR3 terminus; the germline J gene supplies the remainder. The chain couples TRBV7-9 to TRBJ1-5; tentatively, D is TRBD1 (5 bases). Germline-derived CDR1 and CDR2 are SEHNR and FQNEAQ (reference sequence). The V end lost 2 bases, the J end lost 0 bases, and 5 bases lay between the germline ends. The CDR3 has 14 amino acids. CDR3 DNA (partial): TGTGCCAGCAGCTTACAGGGTAGCAATCAGCCC. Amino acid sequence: CASSLQGSNQP. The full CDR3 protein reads CASSLQGSNQPQHF.

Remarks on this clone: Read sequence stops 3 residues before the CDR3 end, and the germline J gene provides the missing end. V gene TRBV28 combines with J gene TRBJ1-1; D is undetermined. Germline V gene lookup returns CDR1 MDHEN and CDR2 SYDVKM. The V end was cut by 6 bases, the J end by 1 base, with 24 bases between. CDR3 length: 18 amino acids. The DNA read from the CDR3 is TGTGCCAGCAGCCTCCCGAGTGCGGGGTTTGGCAGGAACACTGAA. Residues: CASSLPSAGFGRNTE. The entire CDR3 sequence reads CASSLPSAGFGRNTEAFF.

The chain's CDR3 is CASSLLGAGEYEQYF. Partial CDR3 DNA: TGTGCCAGCAGCTTATTAGGAGCGGGGGAGTACGAG. J is TRBJ2-7 and V is TRBV13, with 8 bases matching TRBD2. The read finishes 3 residues shy of the CDR3 end, and the germline J gene is used to complete it. CDR3 length: 15 amino acids. With V trimmed by 2 bases and J by 4 bases, 7 bases remained unmatched. Germline CDR1 PRHDT, CDR2 FYEKMQ (reference sequence).

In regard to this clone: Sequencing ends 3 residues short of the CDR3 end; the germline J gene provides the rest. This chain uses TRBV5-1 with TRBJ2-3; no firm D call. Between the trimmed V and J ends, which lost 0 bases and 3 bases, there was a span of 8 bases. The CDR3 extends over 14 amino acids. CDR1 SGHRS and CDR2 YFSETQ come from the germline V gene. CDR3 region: CASSLEQETDTQYF. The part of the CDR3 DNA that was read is TGCGCCAGCAGCTTGGAGCAGGAGACAGATACG.

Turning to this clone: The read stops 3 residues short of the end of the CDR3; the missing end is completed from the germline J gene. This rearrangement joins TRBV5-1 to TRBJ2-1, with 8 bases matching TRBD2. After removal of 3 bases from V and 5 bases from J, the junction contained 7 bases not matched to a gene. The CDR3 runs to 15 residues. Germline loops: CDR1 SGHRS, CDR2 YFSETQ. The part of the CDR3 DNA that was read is TGCGCCAGCAGCTCCTTAGCGGGAAGCAACAATGAG. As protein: CASSSLAGSNNE. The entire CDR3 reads CASSSLAGSNNEQFF.

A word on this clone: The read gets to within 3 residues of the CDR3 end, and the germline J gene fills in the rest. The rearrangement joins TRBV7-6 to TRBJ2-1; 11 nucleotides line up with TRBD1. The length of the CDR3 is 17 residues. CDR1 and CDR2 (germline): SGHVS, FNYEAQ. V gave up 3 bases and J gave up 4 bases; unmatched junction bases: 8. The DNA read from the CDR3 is TGTGCCAGCAGCTTTGGGACAGGGGGAAATACGTACAATGAG. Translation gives CASSFGTGGNTYNE. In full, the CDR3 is CASSFGTGGNTYNEQFF.

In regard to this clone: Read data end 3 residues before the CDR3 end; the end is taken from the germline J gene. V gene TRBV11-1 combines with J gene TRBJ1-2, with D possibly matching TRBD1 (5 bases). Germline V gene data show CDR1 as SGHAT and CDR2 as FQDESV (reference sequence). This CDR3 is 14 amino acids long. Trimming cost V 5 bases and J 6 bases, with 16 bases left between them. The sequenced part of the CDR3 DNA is TGTGCCAGCAGCCCCACAGGTAGACGCGATGGC. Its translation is CASSPTGRRDG. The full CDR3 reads CASSPTGRRDGYTF. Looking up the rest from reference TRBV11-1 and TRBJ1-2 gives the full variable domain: EAEVAQSPRYKITEKSQAVAFWCDPISGHATLYWYRQILGQGPELLVQFQDESVVDDSQLPKDRFSAERLKGVDSTLKIQPAELGDSAMYLCASSPTGRRDGYTFGSGTRLTVV.

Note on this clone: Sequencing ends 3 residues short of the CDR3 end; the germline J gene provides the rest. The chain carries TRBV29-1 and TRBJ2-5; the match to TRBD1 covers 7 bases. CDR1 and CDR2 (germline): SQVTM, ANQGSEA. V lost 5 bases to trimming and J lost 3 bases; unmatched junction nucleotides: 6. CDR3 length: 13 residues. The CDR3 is CSVKGQRKETQYF. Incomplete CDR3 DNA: TGCAGCGTTAAGGGACAGAGAAAAGAGACC.

This chain's CDR3 is CASSLVPGEGETQYF. CDR3 DNA, as far as it was read: TGCGCCAGCAGCTTGGTTCCAGGGGAAGGGGAGACG. J is TRBJ2-3 and V is TRBV5-1, with D perhaps matching TRBD1 (6 bases). The read terminates 3 residues ahead of where the CDR3 ends, so the germline J gene completes it. CDR3 length equals 15 residues. Germline-derived CDR1 and CDR2 are SGHRS and YFSETQ.

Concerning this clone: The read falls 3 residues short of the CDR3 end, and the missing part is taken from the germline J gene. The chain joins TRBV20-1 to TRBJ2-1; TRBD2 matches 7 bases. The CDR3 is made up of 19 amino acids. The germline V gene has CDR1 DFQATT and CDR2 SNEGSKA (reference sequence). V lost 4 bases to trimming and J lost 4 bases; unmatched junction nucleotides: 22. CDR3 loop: CSANYGNWVSSGEYNEQFF. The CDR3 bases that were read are TGCAGTGCTAATTACGGGAATTGGGTTTCCAGCGGGGAATACAATGAG.

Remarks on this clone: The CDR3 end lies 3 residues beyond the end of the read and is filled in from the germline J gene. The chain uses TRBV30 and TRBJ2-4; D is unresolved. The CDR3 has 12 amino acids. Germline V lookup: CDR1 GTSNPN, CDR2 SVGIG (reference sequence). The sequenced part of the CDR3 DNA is TGTGCCTGGAGTGTCACCTTCTATGGT. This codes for CAWSVTFYG. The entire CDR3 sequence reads CAWSVTFYGQYF.

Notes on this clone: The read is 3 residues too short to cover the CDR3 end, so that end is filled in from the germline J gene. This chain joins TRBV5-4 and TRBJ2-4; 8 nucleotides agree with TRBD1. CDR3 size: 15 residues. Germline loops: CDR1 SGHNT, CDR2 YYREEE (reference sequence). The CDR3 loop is CASSLSGQGRYGQYF. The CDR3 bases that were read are TGTGCCAGCAGCTTGTCCGGACAGGGAAGATATGGT.

CDR3 protein: CASSIAQQTAGQYF. The CDR3 bases that were read are TGTGCCAGTAGTATCGCACAGCAAACAGCTGGT. V and J are TRBV19 and TRBJ2-4; D not resolved. The DNA ends 3 residues before the CDR3 does, and the rest of the CDR3 is filled in from the germline J gene. In germline, CDR1 is LNHDA, CDR2 SQIVND (reference sequence). The CDR3 is 14 amino acids.

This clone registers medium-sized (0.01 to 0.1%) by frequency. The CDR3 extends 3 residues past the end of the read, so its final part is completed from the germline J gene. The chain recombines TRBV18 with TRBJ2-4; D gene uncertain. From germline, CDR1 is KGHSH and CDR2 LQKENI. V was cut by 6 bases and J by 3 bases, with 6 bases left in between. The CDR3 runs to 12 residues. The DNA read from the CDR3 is TGTGCCAGCTCCCTAAGCAAAAACATT. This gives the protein CASSLSKNI. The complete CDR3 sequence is CASSLSKNIQYF.